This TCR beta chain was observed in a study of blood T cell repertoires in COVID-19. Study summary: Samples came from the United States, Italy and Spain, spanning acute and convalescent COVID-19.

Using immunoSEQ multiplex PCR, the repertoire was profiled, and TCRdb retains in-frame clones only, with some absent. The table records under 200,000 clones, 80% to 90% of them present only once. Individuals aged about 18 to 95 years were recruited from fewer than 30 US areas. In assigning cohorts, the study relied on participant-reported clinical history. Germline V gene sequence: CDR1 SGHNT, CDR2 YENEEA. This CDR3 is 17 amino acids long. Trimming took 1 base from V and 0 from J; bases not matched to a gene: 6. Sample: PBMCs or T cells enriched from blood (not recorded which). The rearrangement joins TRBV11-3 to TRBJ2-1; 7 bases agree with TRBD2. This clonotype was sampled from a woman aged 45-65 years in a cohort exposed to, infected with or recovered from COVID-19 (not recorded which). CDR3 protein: CASSLGVGGSSYNEQFF. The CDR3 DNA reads TGTGCCAGCAGCTTAGGGGTTGGCGGGAGCTCCTACAATGAGCAGTTCTTC.